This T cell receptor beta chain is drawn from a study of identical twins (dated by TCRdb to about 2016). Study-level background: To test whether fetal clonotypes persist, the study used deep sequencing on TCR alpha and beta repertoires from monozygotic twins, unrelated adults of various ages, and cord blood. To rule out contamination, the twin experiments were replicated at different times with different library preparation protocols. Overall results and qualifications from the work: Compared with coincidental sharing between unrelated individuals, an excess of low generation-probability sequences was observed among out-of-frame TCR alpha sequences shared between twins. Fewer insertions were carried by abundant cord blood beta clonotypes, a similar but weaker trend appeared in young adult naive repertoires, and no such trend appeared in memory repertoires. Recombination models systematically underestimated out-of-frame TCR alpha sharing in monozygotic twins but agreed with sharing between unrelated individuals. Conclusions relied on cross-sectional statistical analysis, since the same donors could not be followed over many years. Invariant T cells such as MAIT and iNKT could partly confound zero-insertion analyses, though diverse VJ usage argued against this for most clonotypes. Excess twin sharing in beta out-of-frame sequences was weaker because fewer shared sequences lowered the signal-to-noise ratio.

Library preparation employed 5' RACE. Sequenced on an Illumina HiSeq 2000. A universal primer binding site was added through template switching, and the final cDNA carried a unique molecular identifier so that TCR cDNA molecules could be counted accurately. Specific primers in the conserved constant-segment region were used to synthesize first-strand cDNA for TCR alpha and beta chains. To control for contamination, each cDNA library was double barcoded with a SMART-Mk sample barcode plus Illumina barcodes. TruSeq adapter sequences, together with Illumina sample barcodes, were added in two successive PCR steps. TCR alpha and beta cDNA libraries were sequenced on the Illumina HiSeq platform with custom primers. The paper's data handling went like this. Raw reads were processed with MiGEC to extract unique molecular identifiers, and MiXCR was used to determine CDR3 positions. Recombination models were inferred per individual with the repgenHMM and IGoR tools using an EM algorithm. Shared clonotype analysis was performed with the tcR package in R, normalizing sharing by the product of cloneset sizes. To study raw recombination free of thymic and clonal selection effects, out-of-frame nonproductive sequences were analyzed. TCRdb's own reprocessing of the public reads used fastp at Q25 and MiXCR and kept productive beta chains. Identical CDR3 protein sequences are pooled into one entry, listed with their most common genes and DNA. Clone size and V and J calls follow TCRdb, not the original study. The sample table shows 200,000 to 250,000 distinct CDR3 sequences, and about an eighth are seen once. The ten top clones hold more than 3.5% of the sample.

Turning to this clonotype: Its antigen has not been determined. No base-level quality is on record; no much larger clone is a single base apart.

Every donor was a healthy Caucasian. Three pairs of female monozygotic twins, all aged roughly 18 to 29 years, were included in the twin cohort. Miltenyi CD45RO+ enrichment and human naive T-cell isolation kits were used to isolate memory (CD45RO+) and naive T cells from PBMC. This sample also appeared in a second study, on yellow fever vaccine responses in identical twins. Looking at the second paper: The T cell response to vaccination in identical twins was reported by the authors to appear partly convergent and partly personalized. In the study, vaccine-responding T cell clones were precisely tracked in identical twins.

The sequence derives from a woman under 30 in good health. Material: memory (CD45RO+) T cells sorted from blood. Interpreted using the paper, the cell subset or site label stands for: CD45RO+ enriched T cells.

CDR3 reads: CATSDPVGTNTGELFF. The DNA is as follows: TGTGCCACCAGTGACCCGGTCGGGACTAACACCGGGGAGCTGTTTTTT. The rearrangement combines TRBV24-1 with TRBJ2-2; the D gene is perhaps TRBD2, on 6 matching bases. The cysteine opens and the phenylalanine closes a CDR3 of 16 amino acids. CDR3 DNA only is kept here, 48 bases in frame from base 1. V lost 4 bases and J lost 2 bases; the stretch between them is 13 bases long. The germline V gene sets CDR1 to KGHDR and CDR2 to SFDVKD.